Presented here are 22 T cell receptor beta chains from one specimen sequenced in a study of tumor-infiltrating lymphocytes in primary liver carcinoma. The input was 450 to 550 ng total RNA; TCR beta cDNA was made from it with a constant-region primer. ARM-PCR, slightly modified, supplied the TCR beta libraries through three nested multiplex PCR rounds. The first two PCR rounds used TRBV1-TRBV30 primers with a Cbeta primer, roughly 10 cycles each. TCRdb recomputed calls from the multiplex PCR reads with MiXCR, one row per CDR3 protein. The sample holds a few hundred thousand distinct CDR3 sequences, more than 55% seen once. Blood RNA originated from unsorted whole blood, with germline DNA additionally extracted. The material sequenced was peripheral blood. The receptors come from a woman in her thirties with primary liver carcinoma and hepatitis B virus infection.

As for this clonotype: It may be a read error: a sequence one base away is much more abundant. The gene calls are TRBV12-3 or TRBV12-4 and TRBJ2-7, with D maybe TRBD2 (6 bases). This CDR3 has 15 amino acids. As DNA, the CDR3 is TGTGCCGGCAGTCCTACCGGGACTGACTCCTACGAGCAGTACTTC. This sequence encodes CAGSPTGTDSYEQYF.

With regard to this clonotype: At one end the junction does not follow the germline gene, possibly because of a read error. This chain uses TRBV28 with TRBJ1-5; 9 bases fit TRBD1. Germline V CDR1 and CDR2: MDHEN, SYDVKM. CDR3 length: 17 residues. Here the CDR3 reads CTSSSDRGMGSNQPQHF. In DNA form, the CDR3 reads TGTACCAGCAGTTCGGACAGGGGAATGGGTAGCAATCAGCCCCAGCATTTT.

Comment on this clonotype: This clone may be a read error of a much larger clone one base away. The J gene is TRBJ2-3, the V gene TRBV29-1; D is unresolved. CDR1 is SQVTM, CDR2 ANQGSEA, per germline. V was clipped by 4 bases and J by 2 bases, with 13 bases between them. CDR3 length equals 14 residues. This CDR3 reads CSVGRARATDTQYF. The CDR3 DNA follows: TGCAGCGTTGGTCGAGCGAGAGCCACAGATACGCAGTATTTT.

Note on this clonotype: One end of the junction varies from germline; a read error may be responsible. J is TRBJ2-1 and V is TRBV20-1; TRBD2 matches 9 bases. Germline V gives CDR1 DFQATT, CDR2 SNEGSKA (reference sequence). CDR3 length: 14 residues. The CDR3 bases are TGCAGTGCTACGGGCGGGAGGGCCCAGGATGAGCGGTTCTTC. Translated, it gives CSATGGRAQDERFF.

With regard to this clonotype: A junction boundary mismatches the germline segment, possibly from a read error. The chain links TRBV29-1 to TRBJ2-1; 8 bases fit TRBD1. Germline V CDR1 and CDR2: SQVTM, ANQGSEA. This CDR3 spans 15 amino acids. The CDR3 nucleotides are TGCAGCGTTGAAGCGGGACAGGAATCGTTCAATGAGCAATTCTTC. This codes for CSVEAGQESFNEQFF.

A word on this clonotype: A read error may explain this, as a much larger clone is one base away. The gene calls are TRBV5-5 and TRBJ2-2; the D gene could be TRBD1 or TRBD2 (5 bases each). This CDR3 has 15 residues. Germline-derived CDR1 and CDR2 are SGHKS and YYEKEE (reference sequence). The CDR3, as DNA: TGTGCCAACAGCTTGGCCGGGGCAATCACCGGGGAGCTGTTTTTT. Its translation: CANSLAGAITGELFF.

This clonotype was seen a few times. The chain joins TRBV12-5 to TRBJ2-2, with unresolved D. Between the trimmed V and J ends, which lost 0 bases and 0 bases, there was a span of 5 bases. This CDR3 comprises 15 residues. The germline V gene encodes CDR1 LGHNT and CDR2 FRNRAP. The CDR3: CASGLVTANTGELFF. CDR3 coding DNA: TGTGCTAGTGGTTTGGTAACGGCGAACACCGGGGAGCTGTTTTTT.

The rearrangement uses TRBV12-3 or TRBV12-4 and TRBJ1-2, with 8 bases fitting TRBD1. V gave up 2 bases and J gave up 6 bases; unmatched junction bases: 5. The CDR3 consists of 14 residues. As DNA, the CDR3 is TGTGCCAGCAGTTTATCGGACAGGGAGAATGGCTACACCTTC. It specifies CASSLSDRENGYTF.

This clonotype was detected ten times or more. CDR3 sequence reads: CASSDPVRVQQFF. The CDR3 bases are TGTGCCAGCAGCGACCCTGTTCGGGTCCAGCAGTTCTTC. The chain uses TRBV6-5 and TRBJ2-1; no clear D. Trimming pared 6 bases from V and 11 bases from J, leaving 17 bases between. The CDR3 loop spans 13 amino acids. Looked up from germline, CDR1 is MNHEY and CDR2 is SVGAGI.

This chain joins TRBV7-9 and TRBJ2-1; 14 bases fit TRBD2. The length of the CDR3 is 16 residues. The trim removed 5 bases at V and 9 bases at J, leaving 9 bases unmatched. The germline CDR1 and CDR2 sequences are SEHNR and FQNEAQ (reference sequence). The CDR3 here is CASSIPGLAGVSEQFF. The CDR3 DNA is TGTGCCAGCAGCATACCGGGACTAGCGGGAGTCAGTGAGCAGTTCTTC.

As for this clonotype: A read error may produce the germline difference seen at one junction end. The V gene is TRBV7-9, the J gene TRBJ2-2; maybe TRBD1 (6 bases). The CDR3 has 14 amino acids. In germline, CDR1 is SEHNR, CDR2 FQNEAQ (reference sequence). CDR3 loop: CASSQVGGTGKLFF. In nucleotides, the CDR3 is TGTGCCAGCAGCCAAGTAGGGGGTACCGGGAAGCTGTTTTTT.

This chain links TRBV28 with TRBJ2-1, with 9 bases fitting TRBD2. This CDR3 comprises 16 residues. Per germline, CDR1 MDHEN and CDR2 SYDVKM. V gave up 6 bases and J gave up 1 base; unmatched junction bases: 7. The CDR3 DNA sequence: TGTGCCAGCAGCCGAGGACTAGCGTATTCCTACAATGAGCAGTTCTTC. Protein: CASSRGLAYSYNEQFF.

This clonotype was seen repeatedly, ten times or more. The CDR3 reads CSVGRGTGELFF. The CDR3 DNA follows: TGCAGCGTTGGACGAGGCACCGGGGAGCTGTTTTTT. The chain is built from TRBV29-1 and TRBJ2-2; no firm D call. CDR1 and CDR2 (germline): SQVTM, ANQGSEA. CDR3 size: 12 residues. V was clipped by 4 bases and J by 4 bases, with 7 bases between them.

The genes are TRBV4-1 and TRBJ2-5; TRBD1 matches at 9 bases. This CDR3 spans 13 amino acids. The V and J ends lost 11 bases and 5 bases, in that order; junction bases with no gene match: 9. The germline V gene has CDR1 MGHRA and CDR2 YSYEKL. The CDR3 protein is CAGRGTGRETQYF. The CDR3 nucleotides read TGCGCCGGTAGGGGGACAGGGAGGGAGACCCAGTACTTC.

The chain combines TRBV11-2 with TRBJ2-7; TRBD1 aligns across 9 bases. The germline CDR1 and CDR2 sequences are SGHAT and FQNNGV. With V trimmed by 9 bases and J by 2 bases, 20 bases remained unmatched. The CDR3 is 18 residues long. This CDR3 is CASSQDRGSRGLAYEQYF. CDR3 sequence (DNA): TGTGCCAGTAGTCAGGACAGGGGATCGAGGGGGTTAGCCTACGAGCAGTACTTC.

V is TRBV7-9 and J is TRBJ2-4; D not certain. V was cut by 6 bases and J by 9 bases, with 15 bases left in between. Germline lookup yields CDR1 SEHNR and CDR2 FQNEAQ (reference sequence). This CDR3 is built from 13 residues. The CDR3 protein is CASSFPRGSIQYF. CDR3 sequence (DNA): TGTGCCAGCAGTTTCCCCCGTGGTTCCATTCAGTACTTC.

The chain couples TRBV14 to TRBJ2-5; no clear D. Germline CDR1 reads SGHDN; CDR2 reads FVKESK. The CDR3 is made up of 12 amino acids. V was shortened by 1 base and J by 7 bases, with 7 bases between the two germline ends. CDR3 DNA: TGTGCCAGCAGCCAAGCCGAGCGGACCCAGTACTTC. Translation: CASSQAERTQYF.

Worth noting for this clonotype: A clone one base away is much larger, so this may be a read error. The J gene is TRBJ2-1, the V gene TRBV12-3 or TRBV12-4, with D unresolved. There are 11 residues in the CDR3. The ends were cut back, 2 bases at V and 9 bases at J, with 5 bases in the middle. Here the CDR3 DNA reads TGTGCCAGCAGTTTATGCGGTGAGCAGTTCTTC. It translates to CASSLCGEQFF.

For this clonotype: The CDR3 ends on some other residue instead of the conserved phenylalanine or tryptophan, so this is likely a read error. The chain carries TRBV11-3 and TRBJ2-1, with D maybe TRBD1 (6 bases). Germline loops: CDR1 SGHNT, CDR2 YENEEA. The CDR3 sequence is 20 residues long. Here the CDR3 reads CASNLGPARKGDEPYNEQFP. CDR3 nucleotide sequence: TGTGCCAGCAACTTAGGCCCGGCTAGGAAGGGGGATGAGCCCTACAATGAGCAGTTCCCC.

The J gene is TRBJ2-7, the V gene TRBV4-1; 11 bases are a match to TRBD2. The J segment lost 3 bases and the V segment lost 8 bases, leaving 12 bases of the junction unmatched. In germline, CDR1 is MGHRA, CDR2 YSYEKL. The CDR3 extends over 16 amino acids. CDR3 residues: CASGRPSTSGSYEQYF. The CDR3 DNA reads TGCGCCAGCGGCCGGCCGTCAACTAGCGGGAGCTACGAGCAGTACTTC.

The table lists this clonotype with many counts. The chain couples TRBV6-2 or TRBV6-3 to TRBJ2-3; a possible D gene is TRBD1 (6 bases). The V end lost 6 bases, the J end lost 3 bases, and 13 bases lay between the germline ends. The germline V gene encodes CDR1 MNHEY and CDR2 SVGEGT. CDR3 length: 14 amino acids. The CDR3 DNA follows: TGTGCCAGCAGCCCGGACAGCCCGACAGATACGCAGTATTTT. It encodes CASSPDSPTDTQYF.

Notes on this clonotype: One end of the junction fails to match germline, which may point to a read error. V is TRBV14 and J is TRBJ2-3; tentatively, D is TRBD2 (6 bases). This CDR3 has 17 residues. The germline CDR1 and CDR2 sequences are SGHDN and FVKESK. CDR3 bases: TGTGACAGCAGCCGCACAGTCAGCTGGCGGGGCACTGATACGCAGTATTTT. It yields the protein CDSSRTVSWRGTDTQYF.